This is a list of T cell receptor beta chains from one sample in a study of naive CD8 T cells in extremely preterm neonates. Data came from immunoSEQ multiplex PCR; TCRdb stores just in-frame clones and leaves some out. The data contain around 6,000 clones, approximately 98% of them singletons. The sequencing sample was made of naive CD8+ T cells from cord blood. These receptors all stem from a newborn in good health. Both conserved end residues are part of each CDR3. D genes are given only for firm matches. A clone size is listed for some rows: how often the clone was seen (once, few, many), or a class if it is expanded.

v_gene,d_gene,j_gene,abundance,CDR3nt,CDR3aa
TRBV10-3,TRBD1,TRBJ1-1,.,TGTGCCATCAGCGCCGGGACAGCCATGAACACTGAAGCTTTCTTT,CAISAGTAMNTEAFF
TRBV11-2,.,TRBJ2-7,once,TGTGCCAGCAGCTTAGGGGCCGGGGGACTCTACGAGCAGTACTTC,CASSLGAGGLYEQYF
TRBV5-4,.,TRBJ1-1,.,TGTGCCAGCAGGGGGGGGGACGCAACTGAAGCTTTCTTT,CASRGGDATEAFF
TRBV6-5,TRBD2,TRBJ2-7,.,TGTGCCAGCAGTTACTCGATAGCGGGGGGCGGGACCGAGCAGTACTTC,CASSYSIAGGGTEQYF
TRBV6-4,TRBD2,TRBJ2-5,once,TGTGCCAGCACCAGACCGGGACTAGCTCAAGAGACCCAGTACTTC,CASTRPGLAQETQYF
TRBV27,TRBD2,TRBJ2-1,.,TGTGCCAGCAGTCTAGCGGGAGGAGGCAATGAGCAGTTCTTC,CASSLAGGGNEQFF
TRBV7-9,TRBD1,TRBJ1-4,.,TGTGCCAGCGCTATTCTGACAGGGACTAATGAAAAACTGTTTTTT,CASAILTGTNEKLFF
TRBV10-1,.,TRBJ2-7,.,TGCGCCAGTAGCCGGGACTGTTATTCCTACGAGCAGTACTTC,CASSRDCYSYEQYF
TRBV7-9,.,TRBJ2-3,.,TGTGCCAGCAGCTTAGATGCTAGCGGCACAGATACGCAGTATTTT,CASSLDASGTDTQYF
TRBV13,.,TRBJ2-7,once,TGTGCCAGCAGCTCTCGACAGGACTCCTACGAGCAGTACTTC,CASSSRQDSYEQYF
TRBV2,.,TRBJ2-3,.,TGTGCCAGAGGGACTGTCCACACAGATACGCAGTATTTT,CARGTVHTDTQYF
TRBV4-3,.,TRBJ1-6,.,TGCGCCAGCAGCCAAGATGGGGGGGGCTCACCCCTCCACTTT,CASSQDGGGSPLHF
TRBV13,.,TRBJ2-5,.,TGTGCCAGCAGCCTACGGGGGGCAAAGACCCAGTACTTC,CASSLRGAKTQYF
TRBV28,TRBD2,TRBJ2-7,.,TGTGCCAGCAGTTTACGGGGGGGCTACGAGCAGTACTTC,CASSLRGGYEQYF
TRBV27,TRBD1,TRBJ2-2,.,TGTGCCAGCACCTGGGACAGCCTCACCGGGGAGCTGTTTTTT,CASTWDSLTGELFF
TRBV19,.,TRBJ1-2,.,TGTGCCAGTACGCCAGGGGCGCATGGCTACACCTTC,CASTPGAHGYTF
TRBV27,.,TRBJ2-2,.,TGTGCCAGCAGTTCGGACAGTAACACCGGGGAGCTGTTTTTT,CASSSDSNTGELFF
TRBV5-4,.,TRBJ1-1,once,TGTGCCAGCAGCCCGACAGGGAACACTGAAGCTTTCTTT,CASSPTGNTEAFF
TRBV28,.,TRBJ1-1,.,TGTGCCAGTAGTTTTCCCGCGGGGCTCGGCACTGAAGCTTTCTTT,CASSFPAGLGTEAFF
TRBV4-1,TRBD2,TRBJ2-7,.,TGCGCCAGCAGCGTCAGACTAGCGGGTATGGCCGAGCAGTGCTTC,CASSVRLAGMAEQCF
TRBV5-4,TRBD1,TRBJ2-7,once,TGTGCCAGCAGCGCCGACAGGGTTTACGAGCAGTACTTC,CASSADRVYEQYF
TRBV4-1,.,TRBJ2-1,.,TGCGCCAGCAGCCAAGTCTCGGGGAATGAGCAGTTCTTC,CASSQVSGNEQFF
TRBV9,TRBD2,TRBJ2-1,.,TGTGCCAGCAGCCCTCCTAGCGGGGGGCACAATGAGCAGTTCTTC,CASSPPSGGHNEQFF
TRBV7-6,.,TRBJ2-1,.,TGTGCCAGCAGCTCCCGCGGAGGTGGCTCCTACAATGAGCAGTTCTTC,CASSSRGGGSYNEQFF
TRBV5-4,.,TRBJ2-7,.,TGTGCCAGCAGCGCCAGGATTGGGTACGAGCAGTACTTC,CASSARIGYEQYF
TRBV27,.,TRBJ2-7,.,TGTGCCAGCAGTTTAGGGACATCCTACGAGCAGTACTTC,CASSLGTSYEQYF
TRBV19,TRBD1,TRBJ1-1,.,TGTGCCAGTAGTATTACAGGGGGCACTGAAGCTTTCTTT,CASSITGGTEAFF
TRBV20-1,.,TRBJ2-1,.,TGCAGAGGGGAGGACAATGAGCAGTTCTTC,CRGEDNEQFF
TRBV30,.,TRBJ2-7,.,TGTGCCTGGAGTGTCCCCCAAACAGGGCACGAGCAGTACTTC,CAWSVPQTGHEQYF
TRBV25-1,.,TRBJ1-5,.,TGTGCCAGCAGTGAATCGGAGGCCCCCAATCAGCCCCAGCATTTT,CASSESEAPNQPQHF
TRBV7-6,TRBD1,TRBJ2-7,once,TGTGCCAGCAGCTTAGGACAGGGGGCGTACGAGCAGTACTTC,CASSLGQGAYEQYF
TRBV9,TRBD2,TRBJ2-3,.,TGTGCCAGCAGCGCTAGCGGGGGGGCAGATACGCAGTATTTT,CASSASGGADTQYF
TRBV7-8,.,TRBJ1-5,.,TGTGCCAGCAGCTTATTGGAGGCCTCCAATCAGCCCCAGCATTTT,CASSLLEASNQPQHF
TRBV4-3,.,TRBJ2-5,.,TGCGCCAGCAGCCAAGATGCAGGAGGGACCCAGTACTTC,CASSQDAGGTQYF
TRBV28,.,TRBJ2-3,.,TGTGCCAGCAGTTTATGGGGGGGGCCCCAAGATACGCAGTATTTT,CASSLWGGPQDTQYF
TRBV20-1,.,TRBJ1-1,.,TGCAGTGCGGGCGTAATGGCTTTCTTT,CSAGVMAFF
TRBV5-4,.,TRBJ2-1,.,TGTGCCGCTACGGCGGGCAATGAGCAGTTCTTC,CAATAGNEQFF
TRBV1,.,TRBJ2-2,.,TGCACCAGCAGCCAAGAAAATCCTAGCGGGAGGGGGGCCGGGGAGCTGTTTTTT,CTSSQENPSGRGAGELFF
TRBV7-9,TRBD2,TRBJ2-7,.,TGTGCCAGCAGCCCCACGGAGGGACTAAACGAGCAGTACTTC,CASSPTEGLNEQYF
TRBV4-1,.,TRBJ2-3,.,TGCGCCAGCAGCCAAGAAGACTACACAGATACGCAGTATTTT,CASSQEDYTDTQYF
TRBV11-2,TRBD1,TRBJ2-7,.,TGTGCCAGCAGCACCGGGACAGGTGTCCACGAGCAGTACTTC,CASSTGTGVHEQYF